Below are 26 T cell receptor beta chains sequenced from a single sample in a study of T cell repertoires in cytomegalovirus infection. TCRdb analysed the reads with MiXCR anew, one entry per CDR3 protein. The sample contains around 900,000 distinct CDR3 sequences, about a third of which appear only once. These receptors lack a known antigen. Sequencing was performed on cultured CD8+ T cells from PBMCs, taken from culture after CMV antigen stimulation. The receptors stem from a human donor in good health (CMV status not recorded). Some clones in this sample may be carry-over from other donors' samples.

A remark on this clonotype: A read error may explain this, as a much larger clone is one base away. The chain links TRBV7-1 to TRBJ1-1; D ambiguous. TRBV7-1 is flagged as an ORF with uncertain function. CDR3 length: 14 amino acids. The CDR3 DNA is TGTGCGGGCAGTCCCAGTGGGGTGAACACTGAAGCTTTCTTT. This gives the protein CAGSPSGVNTEAFF.

This clonotype appeared once. This CDR3 reads CASSQGRQVYNSPLHF. CDR3 nucleotides: TGCGCCAGCAGCCAAGGAAGACAGGTCTATAATTCACCCCTCCACTTT. This rearrangement joins TRBV4-3 to TRBJ1-6; D may be TRBD1 (6 bases). Trimming cost V 1 base and J 3 bases, with 10 bases left between them. The CDR3 is 16 residues long. Germline values: CDR1 LGHNA, CDR2 YSLEER.

This clonotype has just a few counts. The chain employs TRBV27 and TRBJ2-1; 7 nucleotides agree with TRBD2. V gave up 4 bases and J gave up 3 bases; unmatched junction bases: 3. The CDR3 totals 14 residues. Germline assignment: CDR1 MNHEY and CDR2 SMNVEV (reference sequence). CDR3 residues: CASSYGEGYNEQFF. CDR3 sequence (DNA): TGTGCCAGCAGTTACGGGGAGGGCTACAATGAGCAGTTCTTC.

This chain connects TRBV13 to TRBJ1-1, with 8 positions matching TRBD1. V lost 5 bases to trimming and J lost 6 bases; unmatched junction nucleotides: 8. The CDR3 length is 14 residues. Germline CDR1 reads PRHDT; CDR2 reads FYEKMQ (reference sequence). DNA of the CDR3: TGTGCCAGCAGCACCAGACAGGGGCGAGCTGAAGCTTTCTTT. Its protein is CASSTRQGRAEAFF.

This clonotype has only a few counts. The V and J genes are TRBV28 and TRBJ1-3, with D perhaps TRBD1 (5 bases). The germline CDR1 and CDR2 sequences are MDHEN and SYDVKM. The V end lost 2 bases, the J end lost 2 bases, and 16 bases lay between the germline ends. The CDR3 has 17 residues. The CDR3, as DNA: TGTGCCAGCAGTTTAGGTGAGGGGTATCCTGCTGGAAACACCATATATTTT. Translation: CASSLGEGYPAGNTIYF.

This chain links TRBV7-9 with TRBJ2-7; D remains unclear. Germline V gene lookup returns CDR1 SEHNR and CDR2 FQNEAQ (reference sequence). The CDR3 is 12 residues long. Trimming removed 5 bases from V and 2 bases from J, with 7 bases in between. CDR3 sequence: CASSKGTYEQYF. CDR3 coding DNA: TGTGCCAGCAGCAAGGGCACCTACGAGCAGTACTTC.

V is TRBV4-2 and J is TRBJ1-1; weak D call: TRBD1 (5 bases). V shed 2 bases and J shed 6 bases, with 10 bases lying between them. CDR3 length: 13 residues. Germline V gene sequence: CDR1 LGHNA, CDR2 YNFKEQ. This chain's CDR3 is CASSQNAGAEAFF. In nucleotides, the CDR3 is TGTGCCAGCAGCCAAAACGCGGGGGCTGAAGCTTTCTTT.

In DNA, the CDR3 is TGTGCCAGCAGCTTTGGCATGGGCACAGATACGCAGTATTTT. It is translated as CASSFGMGTDTQYF. The rearrangement links TRBV7-9 to TRBJ2-3; D is undetermined. Germline CDR1 is SEHNR and CDR2 is FQNEAQ (reference sequence). The CDR3 covers 14 residues. V lost 3 bases to trimming and J lost 1 base, with 8 bases between them.

This clonotype was counted ten times or more. The CDR3 bases are TGTGCCAGCAGTTTTTTAGTTCCCGCCCCGACTAGTTCTGGGGCCAACGTCCTGACTTTC. This encodes CASSFLVPAPTSSGANVLTF. The V gene is TRBV12-3 or TRBV12-4, the J gene TRBJ2-6; D is possibly TRBD2 (6 bases). The CDR3 covers 20 residues. Trimming took off 3 bases at V and 1 base at J, with 22 bases between the two ends.

In this sample, this clonotype turned up a few times. The chain recombines TRBV7-9 with TRBJ1-1; maybe TRBD1 (5 bases). The V end was cut by 5 bases, the J end by 6 bases, with 10 bases between. The CDR3 loop spans 12 amino acids. Germline loops: CDR1 SEHNR, CDR2 FQNEAQ (reference sequence). CDR3: CASSPSGSEAFF. Here the CDR3 DNA reads TGTGCCAGCAGCCCGTCAGGGTCTGAAGCTTTCTTT.

With regard to this clonotype: With a much larger clone just one base away, this may be a read error. The J gene is TRBJ1-6, the V gene TRBV7-2; D remains unclear. Germline V CDR1 and CDR2: SGHTA, FQGNSA. The CDR3 is 14 residues long. The CDR3: CASNLGLLNSPLHF. CDR3 in DNA: TGTGCCAGCAACTTAGGGCTGTTGAATTCACCCCTCCACTTT.

The rearrangement uses TRBV28 and TRBJ2-5; no clear D. The CDR3 consists of 14 residues. Looked up from germline, CDR1 is MDHEN and CDR2 is SYDVKM. V was clipped by 0 bases and J by 5 bases, with 10 bases between them. The CDR3 DNA reads as TGTGCCAGCAGTTTATGGCCGGGTGGGGAGACCCAGTACTTC. This codes for CASSLWPGGETQYF.

J is TRBJ1-5 and V is TRBV4-3, with D unresolved. The germline gives CDR1 LGHNA, CDR2 YSLEER. This CDR3 contains 14 residues. Trimming removed 1 base from V and 5 bases from J, with 9 bases in between. For the CDR3, the DNA is TGCGCCAGCAGCCAAGTAGTTGGAGATCAGCCCCAGCATTTT. Encoded protein: CASSQVVGDQPQHF.

The chain carries TRBV2 and TRBJ2-3, with 7 bases lining up with TRBD1. J was trimmed by 4 bases and V by 5 bases; bases with no gene match: 9. This CDR3 comprises 15 residues. CDR1 SNHLY and CDR2 FYNNEI come from the germline V gene. The CDR3 DNA reads as TGTGCCAGCAGTACGACAGGGCAAGGATCAGATACGCAGTATTTT. Its protein product is CASSTTGQGSDTQYF.

The chain joins TRBV10-3 to TRBJ2-3; 7 bases map to TRBD2. This CDR3 region has 17 residues. V gave up 0 bases and J gave up 2 bases; unmatched junction bases: 8. CDR1 and CDR2 (germline): ENHRY, SYGVKD. The CDR3 reads CAISESSERGLTDTQYF. The CDR3 DNA sequence: TGTGCCATCAGTGAGTCGAGCGAGCGGGGACTCACAGATACGCAGTATTTT.

The chain joins TRBV19 to TRBJ1-6; tentative D call: TRBD1 (5 bases). Trimming took 5 bases from V and 6 from J, leaving 14 bases between them. This CDR3 has 15 residues. Germline CDR1 is LNHDA and CDR2 is SQIVND (reference sequence). The CDR3 coding sequence is TGTGCCAGTAGTCCCCAGGGTGATCGTAATTCACCCCTCCACTTT. Protein sequence: CASSPQGDRNSPLHF. Together with reference TRBV19 and TRBJ1-6, the CDR3 gives the full variable domain: DGGITQSPKYLFRKEGQNVTLSCEQNLNHDAMYWYRQDPGQGLRLIYYSQIVNDFQKGDIAEGYSVSREKKESFPLTVTSAQKNPTAFYLCASSPQGDRNSPLHFGNGTRLTVT.

The chain recombines TRBV6-2 or TRBV6-3 with TRBJ2-7, with 8 positions matching TRBD1. V lost 2 bases to trimming and J lost 2 bases; unmatched junction nucleotides: 5. Germline CDR1 reads MNHEY; CDR2 reads SVGEGT. The CDR3 extends over 15 amino acids. CDR3 in amino acids: CASSYPGQAPYEQYF. CDR3 nucleotides: TGTGCCAGCAGTTACCCGGGACAGGCCCCCTACGAGCAGTACTTC.

Points on this clonotype: This clone may be a read error of a much larger clone one base away. The chain recombines TRBV7-1 with TRBJ2-3; D possibly corresponds to TRBD2 (7 bases). TRBV7-1 is an ORF for which the function is uncertain. This CDR3 region has 16 residues. Trimming removed 5 bases at V and 3 bases at J, with 18 bases between. CDR3 in DNA: TGTGCCAGCAGCCCACTGTGGGGGGGCCAAACAGATACGCAGTATTTT. The encoded protein is CASSPLWGGQTDTQYF.

In its sample, this clonotype was seen a few times. V and J are TRBV12-3 or TRBV12-4 and TRBJ1-3; possibly TRBD1 for D (5 bases). Trimming took off 8 bases at V and 2 bases at J, with 19 bases between the two ends. The CDR3 sequence is 16 residues long. The CDR3 DNA follows: TGTGCCAGCTATTTCCTGGGGCAGAATACTGGAAACACCATATATTTT. Translated, it gives CASYFLGQNTGNTIYF.

This chain uses TRBV11-3 with TRBJ2-6; no reliable D call. CDR1 and CDR2 (germline): SGHNT, YENEEA. The CDR3 extends over 19 amino acids. V gave up 6 bases and J gave up 1 base, with 22 bases separating them. This chain's CDR3 is CASSIDRVPKFSGANVLTF. The DNA for the CDR3 is TGTGCCAGCAGTATCGACCGGGTCCCTAAGTTTTCTGGGGCCAACGTCCTGACTTTC.

The V and J genes are TRBV15 and TRBJ1-2; no clear D. Trimming took 4 bases from V and 8 from J, leaving 23 bases between them. Germline V CDR1 and CDR2: LNHNV, YYDKDF (reference sequence). The CDR3 has 16 residues. The CDR3 here is CATSNQKRSRLVGYTF. The CDR3 DNA follows: TGTGCCACCAGCAATCAGAAAAGGTCGAGATTGGTGGGCTACACCTTC.

This chain uses TRBV7-9 with TRBJ2-7; D is perhaps TRBD1 (6 bases). The CDR3 is 12 residues long. With 8 bases removed from V and 1 base from J, the gap between germline ends came to 9 bases. Germline CDR1 reads SEHNR; CDR2 reads FQNEAQ (reference sequence). The CDR3 nucleotides read TGTGCCAGCCGGACAGCGTCCTACGAGCAGTACTTC. It yields the protein CASRTASYEQYF.

V gene TRBV5-4 combines with J gene TRBJ2-5; D is uncertain. Germline CDR1 SGHNT, CDR2 YYREEE (reference sequence). The CDR3 is 15 amino acids. V dropped 3 bases and J dropped 5 bases, with 17 bases sitting between them. CDR3 sequence (DNA): TGTGCCAGCAGCTCAGACAACCAGATACAGGAGACCCAGTACTTC. This codes for CASSSDNQIQETQYF.

This clonotype has only a few counts. The rearrangement links TRBV7-6 to TRBJ2-1; no reliable D call. The length of the CDR3 is 18 residues. Germline assignment: CDR1 SGHVS and CDR2 FNYEAQ. V dropped 6 bases and J dropped 1 base, with 22 bases sitting between them. For the CDR3, the DNA is TGTGCCAGCAGTCCCCGGGCAGCCGAGCGAAGGTCCTACAATGAGCAGTTCTTC. Its protein product is CASSPRAAERRSYNEQFF.

The chain links TRBV28 to TRBJ2-7, with D possibly matching TRBD1 (6 bases). Trimming left V 5 bases short and J 3 bases short, with 14 bases between. Per germline, CDR1 MDHEN and CDR2 SYDVKM. CDR3 length: 14 residues. CDR3 nucleotides: TGTGCCAGCAGTAGTATAACAGGGAACTACGAGCAGTACGTC. Translation gives CASSSITGNYEQYV.

This sequence joins TRBV7-9 and TRBJ1-1; D unclear. The CDR3 runs to 15 residues. In germline, CDR1 is SEHNR, CDR2 FQNEAQ (reference sequence). V was shortened by 4 bases and J by 5 bases, with 17 bases between the two germline ends. The CDR3 is CASSSLMGSGTEAFF. The DNA of the CDR3 is TGTGCCAGCAGCTCTCTTATGGGGTCGGGAACTGAAGCTTTCTTT.